These T cell receptor beta chains were read from a single sample in a study of T-cell reconstitution after alpha-beta-depleted transplantation in children. TCRdb reprocessed the PCR reads with MiXCR, giving one entry per CDR3 protein. The table records some 200,000 distinct CDR3 sequences, 7% to 9% of them present only once. The sequenced sample was PBMCs, mostly from graft donor cells, obtained 360 days after TCRalphabeta/CD19-depleted stem cell transplant. All receptors derive from a male patient aged 2-15 years who had a stem cell transplant for acute myeloid leukemia, so the T cells may come from the graft donor. Each CDR3 is given without its conserved first and last residue.

v_call,j_call,cdr3_aa
TRBV20-1,TRBJ2-7,SAVTSTSGRGPYEQY
TRBV5-1,TRBJ2-7,ASSFLAGEGYEQY
TRBV20-1,TRBJ2-5,SAPRPDSPQETQY
TRBV5-1,TRBJ2-5,ASSASPLAISGETQY
TRBV27,TRBJ2-1,ASTKGRATYNEQF
TRBV20-1,TRBJ2-5,CARGTGGKETQY
TRBV7-6,TRBJ1-1,ASSLLPESTEAF
TRBV30,TRBJ2-3,AWSLPQGSTTDTQY
TRBV11-2,TRBJ2-2,ASRDALGYSGSNTGELF
TRBV4-1,TRBJ2-7,ASSQLLLYEQY
TRBV27,TRBJ1-1,ASSLFGPLNTEAF
TRBV7-1,TRBJ2-1,ASSSWTGAIKRSGRAHEQF
TRBV10-3,TRBJ1-2,AISLGQGGGYT
TRBV29-1,TRBJ1-3,SVGVGGNTIY
TRBV13,TRBJ1-2,ASKPGVNENYGYT
TRBV6-5,TRBJ2-7,ASSYSKPGTEQY
TRBV7-2,TRBJ2-3,ASSARKDGTQY
TRBV5-1,TRBJ2-1,ASSLAGTSGNEQF
TRBV2,TRBJ2-5,ASSGFLSLGETQY
TRBV5-1,TRBJ2-3,ASSVAGTDTQY
TRBV7-9,TRBJ2-3,ASSLSKLSLRTDTQY
TRBV7-6,TRBJ2-5,ASSLGAGETQY